This T cell receptor (beta chain) was documented in a study of human T cells and chemical hapten exposure. Each CDR3 protein gets one entry after TCRdb re-called the RACE reads with MiXCR. Altogether some 80,000 distinct CDR3 sequences are present, roughly 10% being singletons, with the ten largest covering 2% to 3%. The time point: patch test 2, 6 weeks after DPC sensitization. Sample treatment: therapeutic diphenylcyclopropenone sensitization with weekly scalp DPC. The donor pool consisted of alopecia patients aged 18 to 70 years, considered suitable for DPC. CDR3 length: 16 residues. Trimming pared 2 bases from V and 1 base from J, leaving 15 bases between. CDR1 SGHDT and CDR2 YYEEEE come from the germline V gene.

The chain employs TRBV5-6 and TRBJ1-1; no definite D call. Source: whole blood, taken in connection with sensitization to the hapten diphenylcyclopropenone (DPC). The sequence derives from a woman aged 25 to 39 with alopecia areata. Some clones in this sample may be carry-over from other donors' samples. DNA for the CDR3: TGTGCCAGCAGCTTACTAGGAGTCCCAACGAACACTGAAGCTTTCTTT. Translating it yields CASSLLGVPTNTEAFF.